This T cell receptor beta chain was observed in a study of glioma-infiltrating T cells. Overall study results and limits: Above-expected tissue-blood divergence occurred in all gliomas, most in low-grade ones. CDR3 overlap between tissue and blood was very small.

Amplification of TCR alpha and beta CDR3 regions from RNA used iRepertoire nested multiplex PCR. For one-step reverse transcription and amplification, about 85-400 ng of tissue mRNA or PBMC total RNA was used. Using its own MiXCR run on the multiplex PCR reads, TCRdb lists one record per CDR3 protein. The repertoire includes over 140,000 distinct CDR3 sequences, 39% of them detected once, and around 20% sits in the top ten. CDR1 is MNHNS, CDR2 SASEGT, per germline. This CDR3 comprises 13 residues. Trimming at V came to 8 bases and at J to 4 bases, leaving 7 bases not matched to a gene. Concerning this clonotype: Its target is not known.

The TCR comes from a human donor with low-grade glioma or glioblastoma, undergoing nonglioma brain surgery, or in good health (not recorded which). The sample comprised glioma tissue, nonneoplastic brain tissue, or PBMCs (not recorded which). The chain employs TRBV6-1 and TRBJ1-1; TRBD1 matches 7 bases. DNA of the CDR3: TGTGCCAGCCGGGACAGTAGACTCACTGAAGCTTTCTTT. It codes for CASRDSRLTEAFF.